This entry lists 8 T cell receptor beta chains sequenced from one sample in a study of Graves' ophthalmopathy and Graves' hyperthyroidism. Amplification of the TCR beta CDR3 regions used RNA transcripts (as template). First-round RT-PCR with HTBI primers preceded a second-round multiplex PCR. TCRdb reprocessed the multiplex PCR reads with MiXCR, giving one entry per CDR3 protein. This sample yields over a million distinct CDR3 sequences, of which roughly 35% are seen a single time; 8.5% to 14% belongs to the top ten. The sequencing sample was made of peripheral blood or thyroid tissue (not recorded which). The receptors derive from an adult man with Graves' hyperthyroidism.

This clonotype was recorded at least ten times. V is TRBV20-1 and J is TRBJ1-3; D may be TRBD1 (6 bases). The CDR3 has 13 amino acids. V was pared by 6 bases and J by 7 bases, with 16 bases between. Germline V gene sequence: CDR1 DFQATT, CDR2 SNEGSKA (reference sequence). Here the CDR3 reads CSAKKTGTNTIYF. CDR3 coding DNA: TGCAGTGCAAAAAAAACAGGGACGAACACCATATATTTT.

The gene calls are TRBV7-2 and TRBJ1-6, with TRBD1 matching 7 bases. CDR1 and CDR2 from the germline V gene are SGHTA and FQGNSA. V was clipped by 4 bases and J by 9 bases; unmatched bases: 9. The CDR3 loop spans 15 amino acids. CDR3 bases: TGTGCCAGCAGCTCCCGGTACAGGGGCCCTTCACCCCTCCACTTT. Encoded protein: CASSSRYRGPSPLHF.

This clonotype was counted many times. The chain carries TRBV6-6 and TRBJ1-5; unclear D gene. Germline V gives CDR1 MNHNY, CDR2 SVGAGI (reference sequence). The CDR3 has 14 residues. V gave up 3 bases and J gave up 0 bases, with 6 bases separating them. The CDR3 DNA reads TGTGCCAGCAGTTATTCGGTTAGCAATCAGCCCCAGCATTTT. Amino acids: CASSYSVSNQPQHF.

CDR3 sequence: CASSRDKKSNQPQHF. CDR3 in DNA: TGTGCCAGCAGTCGGGACAAGAAGAGCAATCAGCCCCAGCATTTT. The chain links TRBV9 to TRBJ1-5, with D possibly matching TRBD1 (6 bases). Trimming removed 5 bases at V and 1 base at J, with 13 bases between. CDR3 length: 15 amino acids. The V gene's germline CDR1 is SGDLS and CDR2 YYNGEE.

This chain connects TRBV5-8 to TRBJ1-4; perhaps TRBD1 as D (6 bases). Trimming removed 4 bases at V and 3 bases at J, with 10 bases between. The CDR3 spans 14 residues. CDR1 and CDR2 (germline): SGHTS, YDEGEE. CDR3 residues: CASSPQGANEKLFF. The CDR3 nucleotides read TGTGCCAGCAGCCCACAGGGAGCTAATGAAAAACTGTTTTTT.

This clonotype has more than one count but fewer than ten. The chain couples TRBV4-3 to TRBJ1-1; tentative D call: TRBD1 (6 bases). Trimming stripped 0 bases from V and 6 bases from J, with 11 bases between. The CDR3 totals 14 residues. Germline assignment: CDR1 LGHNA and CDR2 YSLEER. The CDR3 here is CASSQEVRTAEAFF. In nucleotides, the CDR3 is TGCGCCAGCAGCCAAGAGGTGCGGACAGCTGAAGCTTTCTTT.

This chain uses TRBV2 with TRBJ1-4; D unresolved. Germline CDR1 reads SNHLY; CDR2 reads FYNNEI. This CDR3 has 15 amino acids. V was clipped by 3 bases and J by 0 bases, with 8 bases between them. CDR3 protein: CASSETVSTNEKLFF. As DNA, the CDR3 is TGTGCCAGCAGTGAGACCGTATCAACTAATGAAAAACTGTTTTTT.

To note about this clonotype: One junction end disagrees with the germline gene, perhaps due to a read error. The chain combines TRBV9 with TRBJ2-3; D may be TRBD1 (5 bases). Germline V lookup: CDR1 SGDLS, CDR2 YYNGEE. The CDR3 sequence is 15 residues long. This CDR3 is CASSPLGQGTDTQYF. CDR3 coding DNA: TGTGCCAGCAGCCCCCTCGGGCAGGGCACAGATACGCAATATTTT.